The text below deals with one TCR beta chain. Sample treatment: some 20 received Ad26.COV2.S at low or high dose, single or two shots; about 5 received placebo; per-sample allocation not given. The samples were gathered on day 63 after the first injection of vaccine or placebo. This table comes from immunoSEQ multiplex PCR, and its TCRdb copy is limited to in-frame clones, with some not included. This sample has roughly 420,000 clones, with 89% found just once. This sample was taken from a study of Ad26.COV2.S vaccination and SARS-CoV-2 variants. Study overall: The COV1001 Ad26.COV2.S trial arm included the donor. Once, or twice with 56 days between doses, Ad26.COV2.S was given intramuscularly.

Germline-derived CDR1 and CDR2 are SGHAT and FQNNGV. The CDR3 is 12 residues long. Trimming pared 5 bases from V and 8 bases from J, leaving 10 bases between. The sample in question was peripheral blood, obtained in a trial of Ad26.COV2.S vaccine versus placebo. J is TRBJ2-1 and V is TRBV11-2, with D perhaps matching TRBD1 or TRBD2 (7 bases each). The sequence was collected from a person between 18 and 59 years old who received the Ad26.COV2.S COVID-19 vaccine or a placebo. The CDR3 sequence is CASSPGGDEQFF. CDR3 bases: TGTGCCAGCAGCCCAGGGGGGGATGAGCAGTTCTTC.